This T cell receptor (beta chain) originates from a study of breast tumors, draining lymph nodes, adjacent tissues. Study-wide results and caveats: Most tumor T cells seemingly derive from lymph node, then expand in tumor.

This clonotype was seen many times. Its matching antigen is unknown. Compared with germline, one end of the junction differs, possibly owing to a read error. There are 14 residues in the CDR3. Germline V gene lookup returns CDR1 DFQATT and CDR2 SNEGSKA (reference sequence). From the multiplex PCR reads, TCRdb called clonotypes with MiXCR, one entry per CDR3 protein. The repertoire includes about 140,000 distinct CDR3 sequences, over 25% of them detected once, and roughly 2.3% sits in the top ten. Samples came from axillary lymph nodes draining the breast cancer. The chain uses TRBV20-1 and TRBJ1-2, with 8 nucleotides matching TRBD1. The TCR sequence derives from a female donor with breast cancer. Some clones in this sample may be carry-over from other donors' samples. Material: axillary lymph node tissue. CDR3 sequence reads: CSARDSRTGRVNSF. CDR3 DNA sequence: TGCAGTGCTAGAGATTCCAGGACAGGGAGAGTTAACTCCTTC.